This T cell receptor (beta chain) comes out of a study of chemoradiotherapy in HPV16-positive cancers. Using immunoSEQ multiplex PCR, the repertoire was profiled, and TCRdb retains in-frame clones only, with some absent. Of roughly 25,000 clones detected, approximately 93% appear once; the ten largest clones hold approximately 2.7%. Whole-study results and caveats: The functional HPV-specific definition rests on just a couple of HPV16-positive patients.

Comments on this clone: Its target is not known.

Germline V gene data show CDR1 as LNHNV and CDR2 as YYDKDF (reference sequence). After removal of 3 bases from V and 3 bases from J, the junction contained 10 bases not matched to a gene. The CDR3 totals 16 residues. This sequence joins TRBV15 and TRBJ1-2; 7 positions match TRBD1. The origin of this receptor is a human donor with HPV-associated anogenital cancer. Sampling was done from a patient who underwent chemoradiotherapy. CDR3 sequence reads: CATSRTTGVPYYGYTF. The CDR3, as DNA: TGTGCCACCAGCAGGACTACAGGGGTTCCCTACTATGGCTACACCTTC. The full variable domain, completed using reference TRBV15 and TRBJ1-2, is DAMVIQNPRYQVTQFGKPVTLSCSQTLNHNVMYWYQQKSSQAPKLLFHYYDKDFNNEADTPDNFQSRRPNTSFCFLDIRSPGLGDTAMYLCATSRTTGVPYYGYTFGSGTRLTVV.